The present entry profiles one TCR beta chain with its context. The antigen is unknown. This record comes from a study of cytomegalovirus exposure and HLA in healthy donors. Study-level background: Unique TCR beta sequences numbering some 110 million came from 150 million to 200 million T cells in an earlier analysis. Study-wide results and limits: In a later analysis, a missense DCLRE1C variant was linked to TCR beta V- and J-gene trimming.

The PCR ran on 60 Vbeta and 13 Jbeta primers. The repertoire was sequenced with immunoSEQ multiplex PCR; TCRdb's copy has only in-frame clones and lacks some. Of around 200,000 clones listed, 80% to 90% are singletons. V was pared by 7 bases and J by 8 bases, with 18 bases between. The CDR3 runs 15 residues. CDR1 is MNHEY, CDR2 SVGAGI, per germline. The sequence was collected from a girl aged 2-10 years in good health and CMV-seropositive. The chain couples TRBV6-5 to TRBJ1-6; the D gene is possibly TRBD1 (6 bases). The sample consisted of PBMCs. CDR3 nucleotide sequence: TGTGCCAGCACCCCGGTGGGGGCTCGGGATTCACCCCTCCACTTT. It encodes CASTPVGARDSPLHF.